This T cell receptor (beta chain) originates from a study of cytomegalovirus exposure and HLA in healthy donors. The CDR3 has 14 residues. Germline-derived CDR1 and CDR2 are LNHDA and SQIVND (reference sequence). Trimming pared 7 bases from V and 1 base from J, leaving 12 bases between. The method was immunoSEQ multiplex PCR; TCRdb's version includes in-frame clones alone and lacks a portion of them. The repertoire holds over 150,000 clones, with about 86% as singletons. The chain uses TRBV19 and TRBJ2-3, with D tentatively TRBD2 (6 bases). The sequencing sample was made of PBMCs. This clonotype originated in a man aged 18 to 29 in good health and CMV-seropositive. The CDR3 protein is CASTLIAGTDTQYF. Written as DNA, the CDR3 is TGTGCCAGTACCCTAATAGCGGGCACAGATACGCAGTATTTT.